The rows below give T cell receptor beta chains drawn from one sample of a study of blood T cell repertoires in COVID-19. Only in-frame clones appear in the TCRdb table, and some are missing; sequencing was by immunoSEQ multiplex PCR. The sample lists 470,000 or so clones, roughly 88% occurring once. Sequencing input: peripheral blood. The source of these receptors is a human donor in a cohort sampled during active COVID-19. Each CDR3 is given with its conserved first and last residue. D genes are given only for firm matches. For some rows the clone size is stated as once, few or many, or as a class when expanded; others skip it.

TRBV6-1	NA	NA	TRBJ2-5	CASSGPPPGVIRETQYF	TGTGCCAGCAGTGGCCCGCCCCCGGGGGTTATCAGGGAGACCCAGTACTTC
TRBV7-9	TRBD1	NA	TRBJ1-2	CASSSAGTGSAGYTF	TGTGCCAGCAGCTCCGCCGGGACAGGGTCTGCTGGCTACACCTTC
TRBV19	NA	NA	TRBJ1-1	CASSTRQRLNTEAFF	TGTGCCAGTAGTACCCGACAGAGATTGAACACTGAAGCTTTCTTT
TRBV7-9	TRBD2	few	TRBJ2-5	CASSFGTSGQETQYF	TGTGCCAGCAGCTTCGGGACTAGCGGCCAAGAGACCCAGTACTTC
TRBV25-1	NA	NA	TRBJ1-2	CASSEGGAIANYGYTF	TGTGCCAGCAGTGAAGGAGGAGCGATAGCTAACTATGGCTACACCTTC
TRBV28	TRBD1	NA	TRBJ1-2	CASSPDRGQNYGYTF	TGTGCCAGCAGTCCAGACAGGGGGCAGAACTATGGCTACACCTTC
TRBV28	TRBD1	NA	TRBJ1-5	CASRPPTGVNNQPQHF	TGTGCCAGCAGACCTCCGACAGGGGTCAACAATCAGCCCCAGCATTTT
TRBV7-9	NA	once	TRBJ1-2	CASSRQEANYGYTF	TGTGCCAGCAGCCGACAGGAAGCTAACTATGGCTACACCTTC
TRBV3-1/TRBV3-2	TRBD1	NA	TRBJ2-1	CASRRQGINEQFF	TGTGCCAGCAGGCGACAGGGAATCAATGAGCAGTTCTTC
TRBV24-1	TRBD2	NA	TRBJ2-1	CATSLTSAYNEQFF	TGTGCCACCAGCCTGACTAGCGCTTACAATGAGCAGTTCTTC
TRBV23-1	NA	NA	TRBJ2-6	CASSLPQALLSGANVLTF	TGCGCCAGCAGTCTTCCCCAGGCCCTCCTCTCTGGGGCCAACGTCCTGACTTTC
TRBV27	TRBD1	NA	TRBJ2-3	CASSLGTGITQYF	TGTGCCAGCAGTTTAGGGACAGGGATTACGCAGTATTTT
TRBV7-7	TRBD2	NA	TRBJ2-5	CASSLGELAGGETQYF	TGTGCTAGCAGCTTAGGCGAACTAGCGGGAGGAGAGACCCAGTACTTC
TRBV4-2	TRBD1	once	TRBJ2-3	CASSQRVAGTGGYRYTDTQYF	TGTGCCAGCAGCCAGAGAGTTGCCGGGACAGGGGGCTACCGATACACAGATACGCAGTATTTT
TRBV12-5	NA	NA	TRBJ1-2	CASGSRFHYGYTF	TGTGCTAGTGGTTCGAGGTTCCACTATGGCTACACCTTC
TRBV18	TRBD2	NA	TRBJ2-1	CASSPVTSGRPKFF	TGTGCCAGCTCACCAGTAACTAGCGGGAGGCCCAAGTTCTTC
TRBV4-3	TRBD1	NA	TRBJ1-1	CASSRTGGAGTEAFF	TGCGCCAGCAGCCGAACAGGGGGCGCGGGGACTGAAGCTTTCTTT
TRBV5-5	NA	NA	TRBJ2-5	CASSLLFIDMQTQYF	TGTGCCAGCAGCTTGTTATTTATCGACATGCAGACCCAGTACTTC
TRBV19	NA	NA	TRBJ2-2	CASSIEAVSNTGELFF	TGTGCCAGTAGTATAGAAGCGGTTTCGAACACCGGGGAGCTGTTTTTT
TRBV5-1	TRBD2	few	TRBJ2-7	CASSLAETSVPYEQYF	TGCGCCAGCAGCTTGGCCGAGACTAGCGTACCCTACGAGCAGTACTTC
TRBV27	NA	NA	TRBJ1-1	CASSLLRGTNTEAFF	TGTGCCAGCAGCCTGTTGAGGGGGACGAACACTGAAGCTTTCTTT
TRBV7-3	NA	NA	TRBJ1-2	CASSLTGGGYTF	TGTGCCAGCAGCTTAACCGGAGGAGGCTACACCTTC
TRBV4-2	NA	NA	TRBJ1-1	CASSQGRGKTDGNTEAFF	TGTGCCAGCAGCCAAGGGAGGGGAAAGACCGACGGCAACACTGAAGCTTTCTTT
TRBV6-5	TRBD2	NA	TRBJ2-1	CASTTPGGNEQFF	TGTGCCAGCACTACTCCGGGGGGCAATGAGCAGTTCTTC
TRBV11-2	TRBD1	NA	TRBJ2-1	CASSPDLGGRNNEQFF	TGTGCCAGCAGCCCAGACCTAGGGGGCAGAAACAATGAGCAGTTCTTC
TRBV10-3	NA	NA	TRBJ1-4	CATQQGAKNEKLFF	TGTGCCACCCAGCAAGGGGCCAAGAATGAAAAACTGTTTTTT
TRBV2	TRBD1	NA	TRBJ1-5	CASSKQGNSNQPQHF	TGTGCCAGCAGTAAACAGGGGAATAGCAATCAGCCCCAGCATTTT
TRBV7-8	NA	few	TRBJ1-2	CASSLELNYGYTF	TGTGCCAGCAGCTTAGAGCTGAACTATGGCTACACCTTC
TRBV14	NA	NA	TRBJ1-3	CASSQARFSGNTIYF	TGTGCCAGCAGCCAAGCCAGGTTCTCTGGAAACACCATATATTTT
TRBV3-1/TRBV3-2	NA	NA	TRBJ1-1	CASSPRRQTNEAFF	TGTGCCAGCAGCCCCCGTCGACAGACGAATGAAGCTTTCTTT
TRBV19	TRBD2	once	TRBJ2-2	CASSASAGAGGNTGELFF	TGTGCCAGTAGTGCCTCTGCGGGGGCGGGAGGGAACACCGGGGAGCTGTTTTTT
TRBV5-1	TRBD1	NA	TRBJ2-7	CASSLGDREFYEQYF	TGCGCCAGCAGCTTGGGGGACAGGGAGTTCTACGAGCAGTACTTC
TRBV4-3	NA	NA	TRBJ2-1	CASSQSSGVHNEQFF	TGCGCCAGCAGCCAATCGTCAGGGGTCCACAATGAGCAGTTCTTC
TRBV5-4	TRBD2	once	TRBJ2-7	CASSLGLRGLVGEQYF	TGTGCCAGCAGCTTGGGTCTTAGGGGACTAGTAGGCGAGCAGTACTTC
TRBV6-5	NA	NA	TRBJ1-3	CASSSQGIGNTIYF	TGTGCCAGCAGTTCACAGGGTATCGGAAACACCATATATTTT
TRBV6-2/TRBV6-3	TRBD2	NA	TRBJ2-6	CASSYKLAGALFSGANVLTF	TGTGCCAGCAGTTATAAACTAGCGGGAGCATTGTTCTCTGGGGCCAACGTCCTGACTTTC
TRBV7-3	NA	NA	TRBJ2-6	CASSTLGSGANVLTF	TGTGCCAGCAGCACCCTCGGCTCTGGGGCCAACGTCCTGACTTTC
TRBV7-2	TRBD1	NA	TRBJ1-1	CASATGEGIEAFF	TGTGCCAGCGCCACAGGGGAAGGCATCGAAGCTTTCTTT
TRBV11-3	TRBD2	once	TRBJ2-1	CASSLGLAGPNEQFF	TGTGCCAGCAGCTTGGGGCTAGCGGGACCCAATGAGCAGTTCTTC
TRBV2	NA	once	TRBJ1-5	CASSFRTLSGSNQPQHF	TGTGCCAGCAGTTTCCGGACGCTCTCAGGGAGCAATCAGCCCCAGCATTTT
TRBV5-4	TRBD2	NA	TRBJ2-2	CASSSGTSGRIGTGELFF	TGTGCCAGCAGCTCCGGGACTAGCGGGAGGATCGGCACCGGGGAGCTGTTTTTT
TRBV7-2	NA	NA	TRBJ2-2	CASSLETADTGELFF	TGTGCCAGCAGCTTAGAAACAGCGGACACCGGGGAGCTGTTTTTT
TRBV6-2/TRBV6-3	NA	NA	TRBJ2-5	CASSPGRGKEEQETQYF	TGTGCCAGCAGCCCGGGTCGGGGTAAGGAGGAACAAGAGACCCAGTACTTC
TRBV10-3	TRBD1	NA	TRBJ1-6	CAISDYSGQGSPLHF	TGTGCCATCAGTGATTATTCGGGACAGGGTTCACCCCTCCACTTT
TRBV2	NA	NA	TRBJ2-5	CASGGTFQETQYF	TGTGCCAGCGGTGGGACATTCCAAGAGACCCAGTACTTC
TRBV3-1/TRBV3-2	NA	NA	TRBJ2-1	CASSHTSNEQFF	TGTGCCAGCAGCCATACTTCCAATGAGCAGTTCTTC
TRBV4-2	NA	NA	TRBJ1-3	CASSQDRRVGGNTIYF	TGTGCCAGCAGCCAAGATCGGAGGGTTGGGGGAAACACCATATATTTT
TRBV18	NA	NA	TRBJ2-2	CASSSTGLNTGELFF	TGTGCCAGCTCATCTACAGGGTTGAACACCGGGGAGCTGTTTTTT
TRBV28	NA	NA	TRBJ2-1	CASTPPGGGSYNEQFF	TGTGCCAGCACCCCCCCGGGCGGAGGGTCCTACAATGAGCAGTTCTTC
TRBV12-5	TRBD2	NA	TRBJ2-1	CASDFIAGGKTYNEQFF	TGTGCTAGTGATTTCATAGCGGGAGGGAAGACCTACAATGAGCAGTTCTTC
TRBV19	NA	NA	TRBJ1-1	CASLDGRWNTEAFF	TGTGCCAGCCTAGACGGCAGATGGAACACTGAAGCTTTCTTT
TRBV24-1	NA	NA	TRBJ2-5	CATSGTRTQETQYF	TGTGCCACCAGTGGGACAAGGACCCAAGAGACCCAGTACTTC
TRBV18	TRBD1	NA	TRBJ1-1	CASSPPGTGRNTEAFF	TGTGCCAGCTCACCACCGGGGACAGGGCGGAACACTGAAGCTTTCTTT